The 17 T cell receptor beta chains below all came from one sample that was sequenced in a study of CD8+ T cells in alopecia areata. RNA extraction and reverse transcription yielded cDNA as sequencing template. Generated by immunoSEQ multiplex PCR, the TCRdb table keeps only in-frame clones and is missing some. The sample yields roughly 150,000 clones, 40% to 65% seen once. Source: CD8+ T cells sorted from blood, taken at week 0. The receptors originated from a human donor with alopecia areata.

This clone showed up just a few times. The chain is built from TRBV7-9 and TRBJ2-1; weak D call: TRBD1 (6 bases). The ends were cut back, 3 bases at V and 9 bases at J, with 6 bases in the middle. This CDR3 is 11 amino acids long. CDR1 SEHNR and CDR2 FQNEAQ come from the germline V gene (reference sequence). CDR3 amino acids: CASSLGAEQFF. Written as DNA, the CDR3 is TGTGCCAGCAGCTTGGGGGCTGAGCAGTTCTTC.

This chain connects TRBV30 to TRBJ1-1, with 7 bases aligning to TRBD1. Germline CDR1 GTSNPN, CDR2 SVGIG (reference sequence). The CDR3 extends over 16 amino acids. With V trimmed by 2 bases and J by 1 base, 10 bases remained unmatched. The CDR3 DNA reads TGTGCCTGGAGTAGGGGTCAGGGGGGCAAGAACACTGAAGCTTTCTTT. Translated, it gives CAWSRGQGGKNTEAFF.

This chain connects TRBV19 to TRBJ1-5, with D possibly being TRBD1 (6 bases). The germline V gene encodes CDR1 LNHDA and CDR2 SQIVND (reference sequence). The CDR3 has 16 amino acids. V was trimmed by 3 bases and J by 1 base, leaving 13 bases between them. CDR3 DNA sequence: TGTGCCAGTAGTATTCCACTCACAGGGAGCAATCAGCCCCAGCATTTT. Its protein is CASSIPLTGSNQPQHF.

J is TRBJ1-6 and V is TRBV11-2, with D possibly TRBD1 on 6 matching bases. V lost 5 bases and J 7 bases, leaving 15 bases between the germline ends. The CDR3 sequence is 15 residues long. CDR1 and CDR2 (germline): SGHAT, FQNNGV. CDR3 sequence (DNA): TGTGCCAGCAGCACAAAACAGGGCACCAATTCACCCCTCCACTTT. Its protein product is CASSTKQGTNSPLHF.

The chain uses TRBV29-1 and TRBJ1-6, with TRBD1 identical over 7 bases. The J segment lost 7 bases and the V segment lost 6 bases, leaving 6 bases of the junction unmatched. CDR3 length: 13 amino acids. The germline V gene encodes CDR1 SQVTM and CDR2 ANQGSEA. The CDR3 sequence: CSVADRVNSPLHF. The CDR3 nucleotides read TGCAGCGTCGCCGACAGGGTAAATTCACCCCTCCACTTT.

This sequence joins TRBV15 and TRBJ1-5; D gene ambiguous. Germline lookup yields CDR1 LNHNV and CDR2 YYDKDF (reference sequence). The CDR3 is made up of 13 amino acids. V was trimmed by 4 bases and J by 4 bases, leaving 8 bases between them. DNA of the CDR3: TGTGCCACCAGCAAAGGGCAAAATCAGCCCCAGCATTTT. This encodes CATSKGQNQPQHF.

The chain has TRBV11-2 and TRBJ2-3, with 7 nucleotides matching TRBD2. Germline V gene lookup returns CDR1 SGHAT and CDR2 FQNNGV. Losses at the gene ends were 5 bases for V and 5 bases for J; bases not matched to a gene: 1. The CDR3 contains 12 residues. As DNA, the CDR3 is TGTGCCAGCAGCCCGGGGGGAGATACGCAGTATTTT. Protein: CASSPGGDTQYF.

This chain links TRBV7-8 with TRBJ1-1; D is unresolved. This CDR3 is 13 amino acids long. V shed 3 bases and J shed 1 base, with 6 bases lying between them. Germline V gives CDR1 SGHVS, CDR2 FQNEAQ. The CDR3 coding sequence is TGTGCCAGCAGCTTGGGCCAGAACACTGAAGCTTTCTTT. It encodes CASSLGQNTEAFF.

The chain employs TRBV7-6 and TRBJ2-3; possible D gene TRBD2, 6 bases. In germline, CDR1 is SGHVS, CDR2 FNYEAQ. The ends were cut back, 5 bases at V and 2 bases at J, with 11 bases in the middle. The CDR3 has 14 residues. The CDR3 DNA is TGTGCCAGCAGCCGGGGCGGGGTCACAGATACGCAGTATTTT. Protein: CASSRGGVTDTQYF.

J is TRBJ2-1 and V is TRBV29-1; D possibly corresponds to TRBD2 (7 bases). Germline CDR1 and CDR2: SQVTM and ANQGSEA. Trimming took 2 bases from V and 9 from J, leaving 20 bases between them. This CDR3 region has 15 residues. The DNA for the CDR3 is TGCAGCGTTGAACTTCTGGGGGGGGCCTTTCTTGAGCAGTTCTTC. Protein: CSVELLGGAFLEQFF.

This clone was counted between two and nine times. The CDR3 region is CASSVGASTDTQYF. The CDR3 DNA sequence: TGTGCCAGCAGCGTAGGGGCCAGCACAGATACGCAGTATTTT. The chain carries TRBV9 and TRBJ2-3; no clear D gene. In germline, CDR1 is SGDLS, CDR2 YYNGEE. The CDR3 is 14 amino acids. V was shortened by 0 bases and J by 0 bases, with 5 bases between the two germline ends.

This sequence joins TRBV4-3 and TRBJ1-1; possible D gene TRBD1, 5 bases. Germline assignment: CDR1 LGHNA and CDR2 YSLEER. The V end was cut by 4 bases, the J end by 1 base, with 7 bases between. The CDR3 contains 13 residues. The CDR3 reads CASSLQGNTEAFF. The CDR3 DNA reads as TGCGCCAGCAGCCTCCAGGGGAACACTGAAGCTTTCTTT.

The genes are TRBV27 and TRBJ2-7; TRBD1 matches at 12 bases. The CDR3 consists of 14 residues. Germline-derived CDR1 and CDR2 are MNHEY and SMNVEV (reference sequence). The V gene end was trimmed by 5 bases and the J gene end by 7 bases; junction bases not matched to a gene: 6. In DNA, the CDR3 is TGTGCCAGCAGTGGGACAGGGGGCACTGGGGAGCAGTACTTC. Residues: CASSGTGGTGEQYF.

V gene TRBV27 combines with J gene TRBJ1-4; tentatively, D is TRBD1 (5 bases). V shed 0 bases and J shed 10 bases, with 9 bases lying between them. Germline V gene data show CDR1 as MNHEY and CDR2 as SMNVEV (reference sequence). CDR3 length equals 13 residues. The CDR3 loop reads CASSLSPGGKLFF. The DNA for the CDR3 is TGTGCCAGCAGTTTATCGCCCGGGGGAAAACTGTTTTTT.

This clone was counted a few times. CDR3 nucleotides: TGCAGCGGGCTTGGCGGGGGGTGGAATGAGCAGTTCTTC. Amino acid sequence: CSGLGGGWNEQFF. The V call is TRBV29-1, the J call TRBJ2-1; 8 bases line up with TRBD2. From germline, CDR1 is SQVTM and CDR2 ANQGSEA. This CDR3 spans 13 amino acids. Germline trimming cut 7 bases from V and 7 bases from J; bases unmatched to any gene: 9.

The V gene is TRBV7-9, the J gene TRBJ1-1; 8 bases align to TRBD1. Unmatched junction bases numbered 7, after V lost 6 bases and J lost 1 base. The CDR3 length is 15 residues. Germline V gives CDR1 SEHNR, CDR2 FQNEAQ (reference sequence). CDR3 region: CASRPTQGGNTEAFF. CDR3 nucleotide sequence: TGTGCCAGCAGGCCCACACAGGGGGGGAACACTGAAGCTTTCTTT.

This clone was detected many times. Other DNA sequences in this sample translate to the same CDR3. This chain links TRBV27 with TRBJ1-1; D is unclear. This CDR3 is built from 13 residues. Between the trimmed V and J ends, which lost 2 bases and 1 base, there was a span of 5 bases. Looked up from germline, CDR1 is MNHEY and CDR2 is SMNVEV (reference sequence). In nucleotides, the CDR3 is TGTGCCAGCAGTTTAGGCAGGAACACTGAAGCTTTCTTT. Protein product: CASSLGRNTEAFF.